The next 22 T cell receptor beta chains were all read from a single sample in a study of T cell changes during pregnancy in multiple sclerosis. The table came from immunoSEQ multiplex PCR; TCRdb's copy has only in-frame clones and leaves some out. The sample lists 75,000 to 95,000 clones; around 90% were seen once. The source was peripheral blood, collected before pregnancy. The receptors stem from a female donor with multiple sclerosis, enrolled in a pregnancy study.

The table lists this clone with a count of one. This chain links TRBV4-2 with TRBJ1-1; D is unclear. CDR3 length: 15 residues. V was trimmed by 1 base and J by 1 base, leaving 10 bases between them. Germline V gene lookup returns CDR1 LGHNA and CDR2 YNFKEQ. This CDR3 reads CASSQAWHPNTEAFF. CDR3 sequence (DNA): TGTGCCAGCAGCCAAGCGTGGCATCCGAACACTGAAGCTTTCTTT.

J is TRBJ1-1 and V is TRBV19; 9 bases match TRBD1. V lost 3 bases and J lost 7; bases outside the gene matches: 6. Germline V gene data show CDR1 as LNHDA and CDR2 as SQIVND (reference sequence). The CDR3 covers 14 residues. CDR3 DNA sequence: TGTGCCAGTAGTATCGGGACAGGGTTGCTTGAAGCTTTCTTT. Its protein product is CASSIGTGLLEAFF. The full variable domain, rest sourced from reference TRBV19 and TRBJ1-1, is DGGITQSPKYLFRKEGQNVTLSCEQNLNHDAMYWYRQDPGQGLRLIYYSQIVNDFQKGDIAEGYSVSREKKESFPLTVTSAQKNPTAFYLCASSIGTGLLEAFFGQGTRLTVV.

The chain combines TRBV5-1 with TRBJ2-7; 7 bases agree with TRBD1. Germline values: CDR1 SGHRS, CDR2 YFSETQ. CDR3 size: 14 residues. V gave up 4 bases and J gave up 3 bases; unmatched junction bases: 7. CDR3 DNA: TGCGCCAGCAGCGATGAGGACAGGATCTACGAGCAGTACTTC. This sequence encodes CASSDEDRIYEQYF.

The chain uses TRBV7-8 and TRBJ2-1, with 7 bases fitting TRBD2. Germline V gene data show CDR1 as SGHVS and CDR2 as FQNEAQ. V shed 1 base, J shed 9 bases, and the junction held 9 bases outside the gene matches. The length of the CDR3 is 15 residues. As DNA, the CDR3 is TGTGCCAGCAGCTTAGGGGGGGGTAGTTTCGGTGAGCAGTTCTTC. The encoded protein is CASSLGGGSFGEQFF.

The chain carries TRBV13 and TRBJ2-7; TRBD1 aligns across 8 bases. The CDR3 spans 15 residues. Trimming at V came to 5 bases and at J to 0 bases, leaving 6 bases not matched to a gene. CDR1 is PRHDT, CDR2 FYEKMQ, per germline (reference sequence). The CDR3 DNA is TGTGCCAGCAGCCAATTTGGACAGGGCTCCTACGAGCAGTACTTC. Translation gives CASSQFGQGSYEQYF.

V and J are TRBV6-1 and TRBJ1-1; 8 bases are a match to TRBD1. The CDR3 contains 14 residues. Per germline, CDR1 MNHNS and CDR2 SASEGT. With 6 bases clipped from V and 4 bases from J, the junction kept 7 bases outside the gene matches. The CDR3 DNA reads as TGTGCCAGCAGCCCCGGACAGGGAATCACTGAAGCTTTCTTT. Translation gives CASSPGQGITEAFF.

This clone showed up just once. The CDR3 nucleotides are TGTGCCAGCAGCTCGGAGGGAGTACAAGAGACCCAGTACTTC. The encoded protein is CASSSEGVQETQYF. V gene TRBV5-7 combines with J gene TRBJ2-5; TRBD2 is a possible D gene (6 bases). TRBV5-7 is an open reading frame whose function is uncertain. The CDR3 is 14 amino acids. The V end lost 3 bases, the J end lost 2 bases, and 11 bases lay between the germline ends.

The chain has TRBV9 and TRBJ2-5; D uncertain. The V gene lost 0 bases and the J gene lost 9 bases, with 12 bases spanning the gap. The CDR3 length is 13 residues. Germline V gene lookup returns CDR1 SGDLS and CDR2 YYNGEE. The CDR3 nucleotides are TGTGCCAGCAGCGTAGCTGATGGCGAGGCCCAGTACTTC. Amino acids: CASSVADGEAQYF.

The chain uses TRBV27 and TRBJ2-7; D call uncertain. The CDR3 loop spans 13 amino acids. With 0 bases removed from V and 4 bases from J, the gap between germline ends came to 7 bases. Germline V gene lookup returns CDR1 MNHEY and CDR2 SMNVEV (reference sequence). The chain's CDR3 is CASSLSSQYEQYF. Written as DNA, the CDR3 is TGTGCCAGCAGTTTATCGTCTCAGTACGAGCAGTACTTC.

The gene calls are TRBV5-1 and TRBJ1-1; 9 bases align to TRBD1. The CDR3 runs to 15 residues. Germline V lookup: CDR1 SGHRS, CDR2 YFSETQ. The V segment lost 7 bases and the J segment 1 base; nucleotides outside the gene matches: 8. The CDR3 DNA reads TGCGCCAGCGGCACAGGGGGCACGAAGAACACTGAAGCTTTCTTT. Its translation: CASGTGGTKNTEAFF.

This clone came up once. J is TRBJ1-5 and V is TRBV6-1; maybe TRBD1 (6 bases). The germline gives CDR1 MNHNS, CDR2 SASEGT. Trimming left V 6 bases short and J 4 bases short, with 10 bases between. The CDR3 covers 13 residues. The CDR3 sequence: CASRDSVNQPQHF. For the CDR3, the DNA is TGTGCCAGCAGGGACAGCGTGAATCAGCCCCAGCATTTT.

This sequence joins TRBV10-3 and TRBJ2-5, with 14 positions matching TRBD2. This CDR3 contains 17 residues. CDR1 is ENHRY, CDR2 SYGVKD, per germline. The V segment lost 5 bases and the J segment 7 bases; nucleotides outside the gene matches: 12. The CDR3 DNA follows: TGTGCCATCAGTCCCCGGACTAGCGGGGGGTCATACGGGACCCAGTACTTC. It encodes CAISPRTSGGSYGTQYF.

The chain is built from TRBV4-3 and TRBJ1-5; the D gene is possibly TRBD1 (6 bases). Germline V gene sequence: CDR1 LGHNA, CDR2 YSLEER. The CDR3 is made up of 15 amino acids. Trimming stripped 0 bases from V and 5 bases from J, with 11 bases between. In DNA, the CDR3 is TGCGCCAGCAGCCAAGACACAGGGTCTGATCAGCCCCAGCATTTT. Its translation is CASSQDTGSDQPQHF.

The chain recombines TRBV11-2 with TRBJ2-1; 15 bases fit TRBD2. Germline CDR1 and CDR2: SGHAT and FQNNGV. V was clipped by 5 bases and J by 6 bases; unmatched bases: 5. The CDR3 covers 16 residues. The CDR3 DNA reads TGTGCCAGCAGCCTGGGACTAGCGGGAGGCGTCAATGAGCAGTTCTTC. Protein: CASSLGLAGGVNEQFF.

The rearrangement links TRBV27 to TRBJ2-7; 9 nucleotides align to TRBD2. The CDR3 sequence is 15 residues long. Germline loops: CDR1 MNHEY, CDR2 SMNVEV (reference sequence). Losses at the gene ends were 4 bases for V and 3 bases for J; bases not matched to a gene: 7. CDR3 bases: TGTGCCAGCAGTTCCCTCTTAGCGGGGGACTACGAGCAGTACTTC. Protein sequence: CASSSLLAGDYEQYF.

In its sample, this clone was seen once. The rearrangement links TRBV11-2 to TRBJ2-3, with 9 positions matching TRBD2. CDR1 is SGHAT, CDR2 FQNNGV, per germline. The ends lost 5 bases at V and 6 bases at J; junction bases unmatched: 9. The CDR3 runs 15 residues. For the CDR3, the DNA is TGTGCCAGCAGCCGTAGCGGGGGCTTCGCCGATACGCAGTATTTT. It translates to CASSRSGGFADTQYF. Supplemented by reference TRBV11-2 and TRBJ2-3, the full variable domain reads EAGVAQSPRYKIIEKRQSVAFWCNPISGHATLYWYQQILGQGPKLLIQFQNNGVVDDSQLPKDRFSAERLKGVDSTLKIQPAKLEDSAVYLCASSRSGGFADTQYFGPGTRLTVL.

The gene calls are TRBV10-3 and TRBJ1-4, with D tentatively TRBD1 (5 bases). CDR1 and CDR2 from the germline V gene are ENHRY and SYGVKD. There are 14 residues in the CDR3. The ends were cut back, 0 bases at V and 8 bases at J, with 10 bases in the middle. The CDR3 spells CAISESPGWEKLFF. The CDR3 DNA sequence: TGTGCCATCAGTGAGTCCCCAGGGTGGGAAAAACTGTTTTTT.

The rearrangement joins TRBV19 to TRBJ1-1; D is undetermined. The CDR3 length is 12 residues. The ends were cut back, 6 bases at V and 7 bases at J, with 12 bases in the middle. Germline CDR1 and CDR2: LNHDA and SQIVND (reference sequence). CDR3 sequence: CASRGRTSEAFF. For the CDR3, the DNA is TGTGCCAGTAGAGGGAGGACGAGTGAAGCTTTCTTT.

For this clone: The junction does not match germline at one end; this may be a read error. This chain joins TRBV6-1 and TRBJ1-2; 11 bases are shared with TRBD1. The CDR3 length is 15 residues. Germline V CDR1 and CDR2: MNHNS, SASEGT. CDR3 sequence (DNA): TGTGCCAGCAGGGAAGGACAGGGGGCTGGCTATGGCTACACCTTC. This sequence encodes CASREGQGAGYGYTF.

The chain recombines TRBV10-3 with TRBJ1-1; perhaps TRBD1 as D (6 bases). CDR3 length: 12 amino acids. The germline V gene encodes CDR1 ENHRY and CDR2 SYGVKD. V was trimmed by 8 bases and J by 1 base, leaving 8 bases between them. The CDR3 sequence: CAIGGANTEAFF. In DNA, the CDR3 is TGTGCCATCGGGGGGGCGAACACTGAAGCTTTCTTT.

The genes are TRBV30 and TRBJ2-7; tentatively, D is TRBD1 (6 bases). The germline V gene encodes CDR1 GTSNPN and CDR2 SVGIG (reference sequence). V was trimmed by 4 bases and J by 3 bases, leaving 13 bases between them. This CDR3 contains 13 residues. CDR3 loop: CAWNTGSGYEQYF. The DNA for the CDR3 is TGTGCCTGGAACACAGGGTCCGGCTACGAGCAGTACTTC. Drawing the rest from reference TRBV30 and TRBJ2-7, the complete variable domain is SQTIHQWPATLVQPVGSPLSLECTVEGTSNPNLYWYRQAAGRGLQLLFYSVGIGQISSEVPQNLSASRPQDRQFILSSKKLLLSDSGFYLCAWNTGSGYEQYFGPGTRLTVT.

This rearrangement joins TRBV2 to TRBJ2-3, with D perhaps matching TRBD1 (6 bases). The germline V gene has CDR1 SNHLY and CDR2 FYNNEI. The CDR3 length is 15 residues. The V gene lost 3 bases and the J gene lost 2 bases, with 12 bases spanning the gap. CDR3 DNA sequence: TGTGCCAGCAGTGAGCGACAGGTGTACACAGATACGCAGTATTTT. It is translated as CASSERQVYTDTQYF.